The rows below give T cell receptor beta chains drawn from one sample of a study of blood T cell repertoires in COVID-19. Repertoires were generated with immunoSEQ multiplex PCR, while TCRdb's copy carries only in-frame clones and drops some. The data contain fewer than 65,000 clones, around 87% of them seen just once; the ten biggest clones take up around 6.3%. The sequencing sample was made of peripheral blood. The receptors were sampled from a man in his 60s with acute or convalescent COVID-19. Each CDR3 is given with its conserved first and last residue. D genes are given only for firm matches. For some rows the clone size is stated as once, few or many, or as a class when expanded; others skip it.

>.|TRBJ2-7|.|TRBV7-2
TGTGCCAGCAGCTTCGGACCTTGGGTAGAGGGTGGTTGGGAGCAGTACTTC
CASSFGPWVEGGWEQYF
>.|TRBJ2-7|.|TRBV6-5
TGTGCCAGCAAGGAGGGGTGGTACTACGAGCAGTACTTC
CASKEGWYYEQYF
>.|TRBJ2-7|TRBD1|TRBV5-1
TGCGCCAGCAGGAGGGGGCAGGGGGACGAGCAGTACTTC
CASRRGQGDEQYF
>.|TRBJ1-2|TRBD1|TRBV29-1
TGCAGCGTTGTGCAGGGGGCGATCTATGGCTACACCTTC
CSVVQGAIYGYTF
>.|TRBJ1-2|TRBD1|TRBV4-1
TGCGCCAGCAGCCAACCCATACAGGGGGGCTATGGCTACACCTTC
CASSQPIQGGYGYTF
>.|TRBJ1-3|TRBD1|TRBV15
TGTGCCACCAGCAGATCCACAGGGGGTTACTCTGGAAACACCATATATTTT
CATSRSTGGYSGNTIYF
>.|TRBJ1-2|.|TRBV6-5
TGTGCCAGCAGTCTGGACGGACGGGGGAACTATGGCTACACCTTC
CASSLDGRGNYGYTF
>.|TRBJ1-6|TRBD1|TRBV2
TGTGCCAGCAAGGGGACAGGTGGAAATTCACCCCTCCACTTT
CASKGTGGNSPLHF
>.|TRBJ1-6|.|TRBV30
TGTGCCTGGAGTGTACCCGGGGTTGGCAATTCACCCCTCCACTTT
CAWSVPGVGNSPLHF
>.|TRBJ2-5|.|TRBV15
TGTGCCACCAGCAGAGGGGGAAGGGGTTCGGAGACCCAGTACTTC
CATSRGGRGSETQYF
>.|TRBJ2-1|.|TRBV5-6
TGTGCCAGCAGCGGTTCTCTTCGGGGTTACGAGCAGTTCTTC
CASSGSLRGYEQFF
>once|TRBJ2-2|.|TRBV2
TGTGCCAGCAGTGAAAACCCGGTGACCGGGGAGCTGTTTTTT
CASSENPVTGELFF
>once|TRBJ2-7|.|TRBV6-2/TRBV6-3
TGTGCCAGCAGTTTCACAGGGACCCCCTACGAGCAGTACTTC
CASSFTGTPYEQYF
>.|TRBJ1-1|.|TRBV7-2
TGTGCCAGCAGCTGGGCAGGGAATCGGAACACTGAAGCTTTCTTT
CASSWAGNRNTEAFF
>.|TRBJ1-2|.|TRBV7-8
TGTGCCAGCAGCTTAGCTGGCCCTAGGGCGGGGGAGGGTGGCTACACCTTC
CASSLAGPRAGEGGYTF
>.|TRBJ1-2|TRBD1|TRBV3-1/TRBV3-2
TGTGCCAGCAGCCAGGACCGGGACAGGGTCTATGGCTACACCTTC
CASSQDRDRVYGYTF
>.|TRBJ1-1|.|TRBV29-1
TGCAGCGTTGAAGTAAGAGGCGAGAACACTGAAGCTTTCTTT
CSVEVRGENTEAFF
>.|TRBJ1-5|TRBD1|TRBV19
TGTGCCAGTAGTATAGGGGACAGGGTGAATCAGCCCCAGCATTTT
CASSIGDRVNQPQHF
>.|TRBJ2-5|.|TRBV21-1
TGTGCCTCTCAAGGGGGGCTAGCGGGGGCTCAAGAGACCCAGTACTTC
CASQGGLAGAQETQYF
>.|TRBJ1-5|.|TRBV6-5
TGTGCCAGCTCGCGGCAATCTACCGATCAGCCCCAGCATTTT
CASSRQSTDQPQHF
>.|TRBJ1-1|.|TRBV27
TGTGCCAGCAGTTATGAGGGTCGGACTGAAGCTTTCTTT
CASSYEGRTEAFF
>.|TRBJ2-7|TRBD2|TRBV3-1/TRBV3-2
TGTGCCAGCAGCCAAGGATTTAGCGGGGTCTCCTACGAGCAGTACTTC
CASSQGFSGVSYEQYF
>.|TRBJ2-5|TRBD2|TRBV7-2
TGTGCCAGCAGCTTGGGGCGGGGGGTGTTGTGGCAAGAGACCCAGTACTTC
CASSLGRGVLWQETQYF
>few|TRBJ2-2|.|TRBV7-9
TGTGCCAGCAGCCAAAAGGCAGGGCTCACCGGGGAGCTGTTTTTT
CASSQKAGLTGELFF
>.|TRBJ2-7|TRBD1|TRBV4-2
TGTGCCAGCAGCCAAGGAGGTGGAGGACAGGGCCACGAGCAGTACTTC
CASSQGGGGQGHEQYF
>.|TRBJ2-3|TRBD2|TRBV19
TGTGCCAGTAGTAGAGAGGGGACTAGCGGGGGGAGGACAGATACGCAGTATTTT
CASSREGTSGGRTDTQYF
>.|TRBJ1-5|TRBD1|TRBV6-2/TRBV6-3
TGTGCCAGCAGCGACAGGGATAGCAATCAGCCCCAGCATTTT
CASSDRDSNQPQHF
>.|TRBJ2-3|.|TRBV13
TGTGCCAGCAGCTTAGGCGGGGCGCAGTATTTT
CASSLGGAQYF
>few|TRBJ2-3|.|TRBV21-1
TGTGCCAGCAGCAAAGCGCCCCCGAGCCCTTCTAGCACAGATACGCAGTATTTT
CASSKAPPSPSSTDTQYF
>.|TRBJ1-1|.|TRBV5-1
TGCGCCAGCTTCCCCCGGGGGAGCACTGAAGCTTTCTTT
CASFPRGSTEAFF
>.|TRBJ1-2|TRBD1|TRBV28
TGTGCCAGCAGTTTAGTCCAAGGACAGGGGGGTGGCTACACCTTC
CASSLVQGQGGGYTF
>.|TRBJ1-1|.|TRBV19
TGTGCCAGTAGTGCCACACGGAACACTGAAGCTTTCTTT
CASSATRNTEAFF
>.|TRBJ1-3|TRBD1|TRBV11-2
TGTGCCAGCAGCTTAACCGGACAGGGCGGATCCCCTGGAAACACCATATATTTT
CASSLTGQGGSPGNTIYF
>.|TRBJ1-3|.|TRBV3-1/TRBV3-2
TGTGCCAGCAGCCAAGAGGGAGGGGGAAACTCTGGAAACACCATATATTTT
CASSQEGGGNSGNTIYF
>.|TRBJ2-4|TRBD2|TRBV7-6
TGTGCCAGCAGCTTACAAGCGGGGGACAACATTCAGTACTTC
CASSLQAGDNIQYF
>.|TRBJ1-4|.|TRBV6-5
TGTGCCAGCAGACAGGTCGGTGATGAAAAACTGTTTTTT
CASRQVGDEKLFF
>few|TRBJ1-2|.|TRBV2
TGTGCCAGCAGTTCCCAGGGGTATGGCTACACCTTC
CASSSQGYGYTF
>.|TRBJ1-1|.|TRBV5-1
TGCGCCAGCAGCCAGGACAGAATGAACACTGAAGCTTTCTTT
CASSQDRMNTEAFF
>.|TRBJ2-5|.|TRBV6-5
TGTGCCAGCAGTTTGACAGGGAGGGAGACCCAGTACTTC
CASSLTGRETQYF
>.|TRBJ1-1|TRBD1|TRBV12-3/TRBV12-4
TGTGCCAGCAGTTTATCTAGGACAGGGGAAGCTTTCTTT
CASSLSRTGEAFF
>.|TRBJ2-7|TRBD2|TRBV7-2
TGTGCCAGCAGCGGTAGAGCGGGGGAGACCTACGAGCAGTACTTC
CASSGRAGETYEQYF
>.|TRBJ2-2|.|TRBV11-3
TGTGCCAGCGGTAGTGTGGACACCGGGGAGCTGTTTTTT
CASGSVDTGELFF
>once|TRBJ1-1|.|TRBV21-1
TGTGCCAGCAGCAAAGATGGACAGGAGAACACTGAAGCTTTCTTT
CASSKDGQENTEAFF
>.|TRBJ1-1|.|TRBV7-2
TGTGCCAGCAGCTTAGAGGTAGCGAACACTGAAGCTTTCTTT
CASSLEVANTEAFF
>.|TRBJ1-2|.|TRBV7-2
TGTGCCAGCAGCTTAGTATCAGGCCGGGGAGGCTACACCTTC
CASSLVSGRGGYTF